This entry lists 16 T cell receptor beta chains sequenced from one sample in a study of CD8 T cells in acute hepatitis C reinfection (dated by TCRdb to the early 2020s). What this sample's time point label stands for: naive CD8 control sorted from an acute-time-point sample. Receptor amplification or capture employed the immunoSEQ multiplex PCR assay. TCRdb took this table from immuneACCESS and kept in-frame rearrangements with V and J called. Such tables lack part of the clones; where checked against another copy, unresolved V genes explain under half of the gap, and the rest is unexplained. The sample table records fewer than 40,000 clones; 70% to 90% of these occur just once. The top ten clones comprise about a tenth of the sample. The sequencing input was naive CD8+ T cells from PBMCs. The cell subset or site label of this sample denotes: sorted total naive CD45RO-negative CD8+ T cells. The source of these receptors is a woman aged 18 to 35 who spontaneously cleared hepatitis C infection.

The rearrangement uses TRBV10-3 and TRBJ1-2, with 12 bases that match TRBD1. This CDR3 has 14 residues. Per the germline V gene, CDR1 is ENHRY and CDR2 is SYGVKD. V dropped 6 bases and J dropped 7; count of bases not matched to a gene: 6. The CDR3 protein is CAISPGQGALGYTF. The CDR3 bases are TGTGCCATCAGCCCGGGACAGGGGGCGCTTGGCTACACCTTC.

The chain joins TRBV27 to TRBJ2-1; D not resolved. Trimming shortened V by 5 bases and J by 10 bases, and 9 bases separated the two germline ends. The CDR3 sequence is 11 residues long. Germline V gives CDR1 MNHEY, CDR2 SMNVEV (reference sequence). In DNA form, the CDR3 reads TGTGCCAGCAGTCGAGGCCGGGAGCAGTTCTTC. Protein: CASSRGREQFF.

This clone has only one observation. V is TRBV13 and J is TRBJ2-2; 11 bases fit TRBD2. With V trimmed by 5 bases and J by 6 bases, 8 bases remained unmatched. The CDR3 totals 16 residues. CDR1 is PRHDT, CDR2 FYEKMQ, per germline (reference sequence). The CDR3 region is CASSPTSGRLPGELFF. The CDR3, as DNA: TGTGCCAGCAGCCCCACTAGCGGGAGACTTCCCGGGGAGCTGTTTTTT.

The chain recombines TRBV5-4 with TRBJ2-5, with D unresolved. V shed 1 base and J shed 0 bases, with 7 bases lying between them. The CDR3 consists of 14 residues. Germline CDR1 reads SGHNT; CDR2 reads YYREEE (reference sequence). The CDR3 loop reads CASSLKGYQETQYF. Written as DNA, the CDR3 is TGTGCCAGCAGCTTGAAAGGCTACCAAGAGACCCAGTACTTC.

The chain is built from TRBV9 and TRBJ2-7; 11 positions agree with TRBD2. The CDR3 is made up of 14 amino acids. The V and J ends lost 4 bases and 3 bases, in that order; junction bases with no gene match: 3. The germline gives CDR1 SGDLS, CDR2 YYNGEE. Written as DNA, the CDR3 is TGTGCCAGCAGCCCGGGACTAGCGGACTACGAGCAGTACTTC. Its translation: CASSPGLADYEQYF.

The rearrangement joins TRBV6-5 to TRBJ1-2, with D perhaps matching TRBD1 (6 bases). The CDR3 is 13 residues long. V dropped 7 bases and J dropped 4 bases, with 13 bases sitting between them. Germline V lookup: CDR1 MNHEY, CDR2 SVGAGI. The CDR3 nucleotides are TGTGCCAGCACCGATACAGGGCGCTATGGCTACACCTTC. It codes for CASTDTGRYGYTF.

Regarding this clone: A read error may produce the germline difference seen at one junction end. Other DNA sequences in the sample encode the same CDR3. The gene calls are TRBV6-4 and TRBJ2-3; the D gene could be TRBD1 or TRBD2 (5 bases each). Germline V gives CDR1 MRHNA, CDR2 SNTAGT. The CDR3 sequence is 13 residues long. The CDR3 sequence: CASSPRGTDTQYF. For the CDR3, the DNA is TGTGCCAGCAGCCCCCGGGGCACGGATACGCAGTATTTT.

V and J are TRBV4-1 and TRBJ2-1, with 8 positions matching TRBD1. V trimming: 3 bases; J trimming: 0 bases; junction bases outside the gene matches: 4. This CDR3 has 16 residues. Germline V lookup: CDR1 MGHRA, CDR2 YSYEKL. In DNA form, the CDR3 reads TGCGCCAGCAGCCAGGAGACAGGGGCCTCCTACAATGAGCAGTTCTTC. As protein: CASSQETGASYNEQFF.

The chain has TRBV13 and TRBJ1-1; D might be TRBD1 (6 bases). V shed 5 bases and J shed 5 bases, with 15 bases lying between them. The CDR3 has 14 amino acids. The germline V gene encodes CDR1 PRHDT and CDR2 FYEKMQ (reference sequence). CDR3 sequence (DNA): TGTGCCAGCAGCGTCGTCGGGGGCGAGACTGAAGCTTTCTTT. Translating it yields CASSVVGGETEAFF.

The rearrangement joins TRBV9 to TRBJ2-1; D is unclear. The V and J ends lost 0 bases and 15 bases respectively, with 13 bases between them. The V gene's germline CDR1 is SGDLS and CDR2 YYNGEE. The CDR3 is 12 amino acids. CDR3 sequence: CASSVDLGNPFF. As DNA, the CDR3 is TGTGCCAGCAGCGTAGACCTTGGGAACCCGTTCTTC.

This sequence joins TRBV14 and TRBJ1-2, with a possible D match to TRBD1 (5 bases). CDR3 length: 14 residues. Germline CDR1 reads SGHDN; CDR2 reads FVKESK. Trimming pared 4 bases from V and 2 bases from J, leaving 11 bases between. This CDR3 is CASSPTTVNYGYTF. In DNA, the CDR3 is TGTGCCAGCAGCCCAACGACAGTAAACTATGGCTACACCTTC.

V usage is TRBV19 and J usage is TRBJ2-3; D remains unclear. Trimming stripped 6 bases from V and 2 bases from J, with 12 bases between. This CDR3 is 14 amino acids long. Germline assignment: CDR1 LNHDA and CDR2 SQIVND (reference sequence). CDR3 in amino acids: CASRTGPLTDTQYF. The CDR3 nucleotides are TGTGCCAGTAGGACCGGGCCCCTCACAGATACGCAGTATTTT.

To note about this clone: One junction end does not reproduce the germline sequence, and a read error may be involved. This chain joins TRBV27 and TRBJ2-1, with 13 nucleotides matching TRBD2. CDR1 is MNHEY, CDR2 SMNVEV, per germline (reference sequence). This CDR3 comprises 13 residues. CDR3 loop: CASGLWTSGSKIF. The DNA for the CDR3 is TGTGCCAGCGGGTTATGGACTAGCGGGAGTAAGATCTTC.

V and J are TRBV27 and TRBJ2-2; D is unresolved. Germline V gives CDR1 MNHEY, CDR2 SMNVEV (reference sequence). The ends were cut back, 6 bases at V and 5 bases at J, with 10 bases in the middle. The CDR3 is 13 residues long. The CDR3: CASRGALTGELFF. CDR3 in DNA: TGTGCCAGCAGAGGCGCGCTAACCGGGGAGCTGTTTTTT.

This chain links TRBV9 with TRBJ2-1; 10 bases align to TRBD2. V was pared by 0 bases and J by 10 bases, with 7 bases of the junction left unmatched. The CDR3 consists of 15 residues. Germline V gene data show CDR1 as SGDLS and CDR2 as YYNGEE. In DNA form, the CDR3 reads TGTGCCAGCAGCGTAGGAGAAAGCGGGGGGGGCGAGCAGTTCTTC. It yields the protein CASSVGESGGGEQFF.

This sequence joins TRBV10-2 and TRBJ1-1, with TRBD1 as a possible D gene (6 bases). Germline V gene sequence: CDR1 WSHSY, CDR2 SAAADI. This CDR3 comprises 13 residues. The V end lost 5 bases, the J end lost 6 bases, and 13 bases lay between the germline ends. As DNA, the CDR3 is TGCGCCAGCAGTCCCAGGGGTGACGCTGAAGCTTTCTTT. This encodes CASSPRGDAEAFF.